This passage covers 20 T cell receptor beta chains from one sample sequenced in a study of T-cell memory formation after mild COVID-19. MiXCR, applied by TCRdb to the 5' RACE reads, yields one record per CDR3 protein. The sample consists of 550,000 to 650,000 distinct CDR3 sequences, about 18% of them appearing once. Sequencing used PBMCs or a T cell subset sorted from them (not recorded which). The receptors shown here come from an adult woman who had mild COVID-19 (a few samples of this study predate the infection). Cell type and time point are not known.

The CDR3 is CASGFNQPQHF. In DNA, the CDR3 is TGCGCCAGTGGCTTTAATCAGCCCCAGCATTTT. J is TRBJ1-5 and V is TRBV4-3, with D uncertain. Germline-derived CDR1 and CDR2 are LGHNA and YSLEER. V shed 9 bases and J shed 4 bases, with 7 bases lying between them. The CDR3 is 11 amino acids.

The V gene is TRBV29-1, the J gene TRBJ2-7, with D perhaps assigned TRBD1 or TRBD2 (5 bases each). The CDR3 has 15 residues. Germline assignment: CDR1 SQVTM and CDR2 ANQGSEA. V lost 6 bases and J 2 bases, leaving 20 bases between the germline ends. The CDR3 coding sequence is TGCAGCGTCGAACGAGAGGGGTCGGATCCCTACGAGCAGTACTTC. The encoded protein is CSVEREGSDPYEQYF.

The table lists this clonotype with a few counts. V is TRBV7-9 and J is TRBJ2-3; 8 nucleotides match TRBD2. From germline, CDR1 is SEHNR and CDR2 FQNEAQ (reference sequence). Unmatched junction bases numbered 4, after V lost 2 bases and J lost 0 bases. The length of the CDR3 is 16 residues. CDR3 coding DNA: TGTGCCAGCAGCTTACCTGCGGGAGGCAGCACAGATACGCAGTATTTT. Translating gives CASSLPAGGSTDTQYF.

The gene calls are TRBV12-3 or TRBV12-4 and TRBJ2-3; D remains unclear. Deletions cut 7 bases from V and 0 bases from J, with 17 bases between. There are 16 residues in the CDR3. CDR3 loop: CASTRSAELSTDTQYF. CDR3 nucleotides: TGTGCCAGCACAAGGTCTGCGGAGCTTAGCACAGATACGCAGTATTTT.

V gene TRBV20-1 combines with J gene TRBJ2-3; 9 bases fit TRBD2. V lost 4 bases and J lost 1; bases outside the gene matches: 9. CDR3 length: 16 residues. Germline values: CDR1 DFQATT, CDR2 SNEGSKA (reference sequence). CDR3 coding DNA: TGCAGTGCTACCCCCCCTAGCGGGATAGGCACAGATACGCAGTATTTT. It specifies CSATPPSGIGTDTQYF.

The sample holds a few counts of this clonotype. The chain employs TRBV7-8 and TRBJ2-1; the D is unclear. The V gene lost 2 bases and the J gene lost 5 bases, with 10 bases spanning the gap. The CDR3 has 14 residues. The V gene's germline CDR1 is SGHVS and CDR2 FQNEAQ. CDR3 region: CASSLSSRNNEQFF. CDR3 DNA: TGTGCCAGCAGCTTAAGTAGTCGGAACAATGAGCAGTTCTTC.

This clonotype has only a few counts. This rearrangement joins TRBV18 to TRBJ1-3; D gene unclear. This CDR3 region has 14 residues. V was pared by 8 bases and J by 0 bases, with 11 bases between. Germline CDR1 reads KGHSH; CDR2 reads LQKENI. The CDR3 here is CASGPMSSGNTIYF. CDR3 coding DNA: TGTGCCAGCGGTCCGATGAGCTCTGGAAACACCATATATTTT.

The chain is built from TRBV27 and TRBJ2-2, with D unresolved. Germline V lookup: CDR1 MNHEY, CDR2 SMNVEV (reference sequence). The CDR3 covers 14 residues. The V gene lost 2 bases and the J gene lost 7 bases, with 11 bases spanning the gap. The CDR3 DNA is TGTGCCAGCAGTTTAACTACGGGTCTCGGGGAGCTGTTTTTT. Translating it yields CASSLTTGLGELFF.

This clonotype was observed a few times. The chain couples TRBV24-1 to TRBJ2-1; D remains ambiguous. In germline, CDR1 is KGHDR, CDR2 SFDVKD. V dropped 4 bases and J dropped 5 bases, with 11 bases sitting between them. The CDR3 is 14 amino acids. This chain's CDR3 is CATSDYRIDNEQFF. CDR3 sequence (DNA): TGTGCCACCAGTGACTATCGTATCGACAATGAGCAGTTCTTC.

V gene TRBV12-3 or TRBV12-4 combines with J gene TRBJ1-1, with D unclear. V gave up 2 bases and J gave up 9 bases, with 10 bases separating them. The CDR3 runs 12 residues. The CDR3 protein is CASSLHQEKAFF. The DNA for the CDR3 is TGTGCCAGCAGTTTACACCAGGAAAAAGCTTTCTTT.

The chain links TRBV7-9 to TRBJ1-1; TRBD1 agrees at 8 bases. Germline CDR1 and CDR2: SEHNR and FQNEAQ (reference sequence). This CDR3 region has 15 residues. V shed 5 bases, J shed 5 bases, and the junction held 10 bases outside the gene matches. CDR3 amino acids: CASSPRTGGTTEAFF. The CDR3 DNA sequence: TGTGCCAGCAGCCCTCGAACAGGGGGGACTACTGAAGCTTTCTTT. Full variable domain (outside the CDR3, taken from reference TRBV7-9 and TRBJ1-1): DTGVSQNPRHKITKRGQNVTFRCDPISEHNRLYWYRQTLGQGPEFLTYFQNEAQLEKSRLLSDRFSAERPKGSFSTLEIQRTEQGDSAMYLCASSPRTGGTTEAFFGQGTRLTVV.

This clonotype was picked up many times. This sequence joins TRBV4-3 and TRBJ2-3; unclear D gene. The CDR3 covers 13 residues. V gave up 4 bases and J gave up 3 bases, with 8 bases separating them. CDR1 is LGHNA, CDR2 YSLEER, per germline. The CDR3 DNA is TGCGCCAGCAGCCCCCGGCTTACAGATACGCAGTATTTT. It yields the protein CASSPRLTDTQYF.

The chain employs TRBV4-1 and TRBJ1-1, with 8 positions matching TRBD1. The V gene end was trimmed by 1 base and the J gene end by 5 bases; junction bases not matched to a gene: 6. Germline assignment: CDR1 MGHRA and CDR2 YSYEKL. The CDR3 loop spans 15 amino acids. CDR3 protein: CASSQGWQGATEAFF. The CDR3 region has the DNA TGCGCCAGCAGCCAAGGTTGGCAGGGGGCGACTGAAGCTTTCTTT.

This clonotype occurred a few times. The genes are TRBV20-1 and TRBJ2-1, with 12 bases fitting TRBD2. Trimming at V came to 3 bases and at J to 0 bases, leaving 6 bases not matched to a gene. The CDR3 extends over 17 amino acids. Germline CDR1 DFQATT, CDR2 SNEGSKA (reference sequence). DNA of the CDR3: TGCAGTGCTAGGCTAGCGGGGGGGTCCGGCTCCTACAATGAGCAGTTCTTC. Amino acid sequence: CSARLAGGSGSYNEQFF.

The table lists this clonotype with a few counts. The chain joins TRBV12-3 or TRBV12-4 to TRBJ2-1; the match to TRBD2 covers 13 bases. The CDR3 has 16 residues. V shed 3 bases and J 6 bases; nucleotides not matched to a gene: 5. The CDR3 nucleotides read TGTGCCAGCAGTTTCCGTACTAGCGGGAGGGCCAATGAGCAGTTCTTC. It translates to CASSFRTSGRANEQFF.

This clonotype was found many times. This chain uses TRBV12-3 or TRBV12-4 with TRBJ2-2; 11 positions match TRBD2. J was trimmed by 6 bases and V by 7 bases; bases with no gene match: 4. This CDR3 contains 14 residues. The CDR3 region is CASIAGGISGELFF. DNA of the CDR3: TGTGCCAGCATAGCGGGGGGGATATCCGGGGAGCTGTTTTTT.

The genes are TRBV7-9 and TRBJ1-2, with a weak D call TRBD1 (6 bases). V was shortened by 3 bases and J by 8 bases, with 13 bases between the two germline ends. Germline V CDR1 and CDR2: SEHNR, FQNEAQ (reference sequence). The CDR3 is 13 amino acids. CDR3 DNA: TGTGCCAGCAGCTTGCCTACAGGGTTAGGCTACACCTTC. Translating gives CASSLPTGLGYTF.

V and J are TRBV12-3 or TRBV12-4 and TRBJ2-1, with TRBD1 matching 7 bases. After removal of 6 bases from V and 0 bases from J, the junction contained 5 bases not matched to a gene. The CDR3 runs to 15 residues. CDR3 region: CASSPGQVSYNEQFF. The CDR3 DNA reads as TGTGCCAGCAGCCCTGGACAGGTCTCCTACAATGAGCAGTTCTTC.

This rearrangement joins TRBV27 to TRBJ2-3; TRBD1 agrees at 10 bases. The trim removed 3 bases at V and 5 bases at J, leaving 5 bases unmatched. Per the germline V gene, CDR1 is MNHEY and CDR2 is SMNVEV (reference sequence). The CDR3 runs to 15 residues. The CDR3, as DNA: TGTGCCAGCAGTTTCTATGGGACAGGGGAAGATACGCAGTATTTT. Amino acids: CASSFYGTGEDTQYF.

This clonotype has just a few counts. V usage is TRBV12-3 or TRBV12-4 and J usage is TRBJ2-5; 7 bases line up with TRBD1. After removal of 8 bases from V and 1 base from J, the junction contained 10 bases not matched to a gene. This CDR3 is 15 amino acids long. The CDR3 region has the DNA TGTGCCAGCCGTGCCAATACAGGGGTCCAAGAGACCCAGTACTTC. Translating gives CASRANTGVQETQYF.